This T cell receptor (beta chain) comes out of a study of cytomegalovirus exposure and HLA in healthy donors. Findings of the study overall: Sequencing artifact likely explains a cluster of highly shared sequence variants. Reports indicated that the classifier achieved high specificity and sensitivity in diagnosing cytomegalovirus status. Later work showed greater clonal expansion in HLA-associated TCR beta chains than in equally common others. Associated with cytomegalovirus, according to the listing, were 164 TCR beta chains.

This PCR relied on a set of 60 Vbeta primers and 13 Jbeta primers. Sequencing used immunoSEQ multiplex PCR; TCRdb keeps in-frame clones, though not all of them. The sample lists 100,000 to 150,000 clones, just under 80% occurring once. In its sample, this clone was seen a few times. Its cognate antigen is unknown. CDR1 is SNHLY, CDR2 FYNNEI, per germline. V gave up 4 bases and J gave up 0 bases, with 6 bases separating them. CDR3 length: 14 residues. Sequenced input: PBMCs. The chain joins TRBV2 to TRBJ1-4, with D perhaps TRBD1 (5 bases). This sequence originates from a woman aged 40-49 years in good health and CMV-seronegative. The CDR3 nucleotides are TGTGCCAGCAGTGGGGGGGCAACTAATGAAAAACTGTTTTTT. It translates to CASSGGATNEKLFF.